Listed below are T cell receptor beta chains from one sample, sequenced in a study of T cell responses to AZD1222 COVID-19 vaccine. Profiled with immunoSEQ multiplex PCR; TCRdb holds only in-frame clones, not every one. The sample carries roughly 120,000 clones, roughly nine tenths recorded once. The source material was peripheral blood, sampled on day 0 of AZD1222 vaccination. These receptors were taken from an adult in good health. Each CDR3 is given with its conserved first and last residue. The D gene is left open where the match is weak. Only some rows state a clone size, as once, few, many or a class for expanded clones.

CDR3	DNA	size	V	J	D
CASSFLAGGGSYNSPLHF	TGTGCCAGCAGCTTTTTGGCGGGGGGGGGCTCCTATAATTCACCCCTCCACTTT	once	TRBV11-2	TRBJ1-6	-
CASSYSMAGAIDGYTF	TGTGCCAGCAGTTACTCGATGGCGGGGGCGATCGATGGCTACACCTTC	-	TRBV6-2/TRBV6-3	TRBJ1-2	-
CASSPRQSDGYTF	TGTGCCAGCAGCCCGAGACAGAGTGATGGCTACACCTTC	-	TRBV14	TRBJ1-2	-
CASSLRGASYEQYF	TGTGCCAGCAGCCTCCGGGGGGCATCCTACGAGCAGTACTTC	-	TRBV7-3	TRBJ2-7	-
CASNSKGVYNSPLHF	TGTGCCAGCAATAGCAAGGGGGTTTATAATTCACCCCTCCACTTT	-	TRBV2	TRBJ1-6	-
CASSRTANYGYTF	TGTGCCAGCAGTAGGACAGCTAACTATGGCTACACCTTC	-	TRBV25-1	TRBJ1-2	-
CASEGQGGNEQFF	TGTGCCAGCGAGGGACAGGGGGGCAATGAGCAGTTCTTC	-	TRBV6-5	TRBJ2-1	TRBD1
CATSDRTSGITGEQFF	TGTGCCACCAGTGATAGAACTAGCGGGATAACGGGTGAGCAGTTCTTC	-	TRBV24-1	TRBJ2-1	TRBD2
CASSSQGITDTQYF	TGTGCCAGCAGTTCCCAGGGGATCACAGATACGCAGTATTTT	-	TRBV6-6	TRBJ2-3	-
CASSPRPQGALWNEQFF	TGTGCCAGCAGCCCGAGACCCCAGGGTGCGCTCTGGAATGAGCAGTTCTTC	-	TRBV7-9	TRBJ2-1	-
CASSPGQGNYNEQFF	TGTGCCAGCAGCCCCGGACAGGGAAATTACAATGAGCAGTTCTTC	-	TRBV3-1/TRBV3-2	TRBJ2-1	TRBD1
CASSKTGYLSTDTQYF	TGTGCCAGTAGTAAGACAGGGTACTTATCCACAGATACGCAGTATTTT	-	TRBV19	TRBJ2-3	TRBD1
CSVDKTGVETQYF	TGCAGCGTAGATAAGACAGGGGTTGAGACCCAGTACTTC	-	TRBV29-1	TRBJ2-5	TRBD1
CASSTTNRGRYTGELFF	TGTGCCAGTAGTACCACGAACAGGGGGCGCTACACCGGGGAGCTGTTTTTT	-	TRBV19	TRBJ2-2	TRBD1
CASSSKPTGIEAVSNEQFF	TGTGCCAGCAGCTCAAAACCTACCGGGATTGAGGCGGTATCCAATGAGCAGTTCTTC	-	TRBV7-3	TRBJ2-1	-
CASSFTGGTEAFF	TGTGCCAGTAGTTTCACAGGGGGGACTGAAGCTTTCTTT	-	TRBV19	TRBJ1-1	TRBD1
CATRQGPLAKNIQYF	TGTGCCACCAGGCAGGGGCCCTTAGCCAAAAACATTCAGTACTTC	once	TRBV24-1	TRBJ2-4	-
CASRSGTGPYGYTF	TGTGCCAGCAGATCCGGGACAGGGCCCTATGGCTACACCTTC	once	TRBV6-5	TRBJ1-2	TRBD1